The rows below give T cell receptor beta chains drawn from one sample of a study of early T cells in non-severe SARS-CoV-2 infection. A single record per CDR3 protein comes from TCRdb applying MiXCR to the 5' RACE reads. The sample records 20,000 to 25,000 distinct CDR3 sequences, approximately 5% being singletons. The specimen sequenced was whole blood. Receptors were obtained from an adult who was a healthcare worker with PCR-confirmed SARS-CoV-2 infection or an uninfected control (not recorded which). Both conserved end residues are part of each CDR3. The D gene is left open where the match is weak. For some rows the clone size is stated as once, few or many, or as a class when expanded; others skip it.

TRBJ2-3	-	many	18	TRBV19	CASSIVPPGRVSPDTQYF	TGTGCCAGTAGTATAGTCCCCCCCGGCAGGGTCTCTCCAGATACGCAGTATTTT
TRBJ2-5	TRBD2	-	14	TRBV19	CASRTSGDQETQYF	TGTGCCAGTAGGACTAGCGGGGACCAAGAGACCCAGTACTTC
TRBJ1-5	TRBD1	few	15	TRBV7-8	CASSLGQALNQPQHF	TGTGCCAGCAGTCTCGGACAGGCGCTCAATCAGCCCCAGCATTTT
TRBJ2-5	-	many	15	TRBV5-4	CASSLLPDAWAAQYF	TGTGCCAGCAGCTTGTTGCCGGACGCCTGGGCGGCCCAGTACTTC
TRBJ1-5	-	many	15	TRBV9	CASSAGNRPNQPQHF	TGTGCCAGCAGCGCCGGGAACAGGCCCAATCAGCCCCAGCATTTT
TRBJ1-2	-	few	14	TRBV7-3	CASSQTGVSVGYTF	TGTGCCAGCAGCCAAACTGGAGTTAGTGTAGGCTACACCTTC
TRBJ2-5	TRBD2	medium-sized	16	TRBV7-9	CASSLLLAGSRETQYF	TGTGCCAGCAGCTTACTACTAGCGGGGAGCAGAGAGACCCAGTACTTC
TRBJ2-1	TRBD1	medium-sized	14	TRBV20-1	CSAGSDRGLGEQFF	TGCAGTGCTGGATCGGACAGGGGGCTCGGTGAGCAGTTCTTC
TRBJ1-6	-	many	15	TRBV3-1	CASSQARGVDSPLHF	TGTGCCAGCAGCCAAGCCAGGGGTGTAGATTCACCCCTCCACTTT
TRBJ2-1	TRBD1	medium-sized	16	TRBV9	CASSVAYRGLTNEQFF	TGTGCCAGCAGCGTAGCTTACAGGGGGCTTACTAATGAGCAGTTCTTC
TRBJ2-3	-	-	14	TRBV5-1	CASSLATGSDTQYF	TGCGCCAGCAGCTTGGCTACGGGTAGCGATACGCAGTATTTT
TRBJ2-3	-	-	13	TRBV20-1	CSAGDGGRDTQYF	TGCAGTGCTGGGGACGGGGGTCGAGATACGCAGTATTTT
TRBJ1-3	-	-	17	TRBV7-2	CASSRSGAANSGNTIYF	TGTGCCAGCAGCCGGAGCGGGGCGGCTAACTCTGGAAACACCATATATTTT
TRBJ2-5	-	few	13	TRBV5-5	CASSAGPLETQYF	TGTGCCAGCAGCGCAGGACCCCTAGAGACCCAGTACTTC
TRBJ2-4	TRBD1	many	13	TRBV30	CAWGTGTGDIQYF	TGTGCCTGGGGAACCGGGACAGGGGACATTCAGTACTTC
TRBJ2-3	TRBD2	-	15	TRBV6-2/TRBV6-3	CASSSAGGPSDTQYF	TGTGCCAGCAGTTCAGCGGGGGGGCCATCAGATACGCAGTATTTT
TRBJ2-3	TRBD2	-	16	TRBV10-3	CAISESSGGVQNTQYF	TGTGCCATCAGTGAGAGCAGCGGGGGGGTCCAAAATACGCAGTATTTT
TRBJ2-7	-	medium-sized	15	TRBV7-2	CASSLEGGRGREQYF	TGTGCCAGCAGCTTAGAGGGCGGCAGGGGGAGGGAGCAGTACTTC
TRBJ1-1	-	medium-sized	16	TRBV28	CASSRRLGNMNTEAFF	TGTGCCAGCAGTCGGAGGTTGGGGAACATGAACACTGAAGCTTTCTTT
TRBJ1-4	-	-	14	TRBV20-1	CSARPGRLPEKLFF	TGCAGTGCTAGACCGGGACGTCTACCTGAAAAACTGTTTTTT
TRBJ2-2	-	-	18	TRBV7-7	CASSLARFGTGNTGELFF	TGTGCTAGCAGCTTAGCGCGATTCGGTACAGGGAACACCGGGGAGCTGTTTTTT
TRBJ1-5	-	-	12	TRBV19	CASSNRPGAQHF	TGTGCCAGTAGCAACAGGCCTGGGGCCCAGCATTTT
TRBJ2-5	-	few	15	TRBV7-7	CASSLRSRGQETQYF	TGTGCTAGCAGCTTACGCTCCAGGGGCCAAGAGACCCAGTACTTC
TRBJ2-7	-	few	13	TRBV10-1	CASSGTEDGEQYF	TGCGCCAGCAGTGGGACGGAGGATGGCGAGCAGTACTTC
TRBJ1-2	-	many	13	TRBV14	CASSRGHLYGYTF	TGTGCCAGCAGCCGAGGACACCTCTATGGCTACACCTTC
TRBJ2-1	-	-	15	TRBV10-3	CAISALTPPDNEQFF	TGTGCCATCAGTGCTCTAACCCCTCCCGACAATGAGCAGTTCTTC
TRBJ2-7	-	many	15	TRBV11-1	CASSLDTGTRDEQYF	TGTGCCAGCAGCTTAGACACCGGGACCAGGGACGAGCAGTACTTC
TRBJ1-4	-	many	14	TRBV3-1	CASSQEGDRARLFF	TGTGCCAGCAGCCAAGAGGGAGACAGAGCTAGACTGTTTTTT
TRBJ2-7	TRBD1	many	15	TRBV12-3/TRBV12-4	CASSFRGTGFLEQYF	TGTGCCAGCAGTTTCCGCGGGACAGGGTTCCTCGAGCAGTACTTC
TRBJ1-5	-	few	16	TRBV11-3	CASSLAGRQSNQPQHF	TGTGCCAGCAGCTTGGCGGGCAGGCAAAGCAATCAGCCCCAGCATTTT
TRBJ2-3	TRBD1	-	12	TRBV11-2	CASSPGGGSQYF	TGTGCCAGCAGCCCAGGGGGCGGGTCGCAGTATTTT
TRBJ1-5	-	few	18	TRBV20-1	CSAQRPGGSLNSNQPQHF	TGCAGTGCTCAGCGCCCGGGGGGCAGCTTGAATAGCAATCAGCCCCAGCATTTT
TRBJ2-7	-	many	14	TRBV30	CAWQKRGGQKEQYF	TGTGCCTGGCAGAAACGAGGTGGACAGAAGGAGCAGTACTTC
TRBJ2-1	-	many	15	TRBV7-6	CASSLKGQRNNEQFF	TGTGCCAGCAGCTTAAAAGGGCAGCGAAACAATGAGCAGTTCTTC
TRBJ2-3	TRBD2	few	17	TRBV4-3	CASSALGLAGGTDTQYF	TGCGCCAGCAGCGCCCTGGGCCTAGCGGGGGGCACAGATACGCAGTATTTT
TRBJ1-2	-	many	13	TRBV7-9	CASSLRSDYGYTF	TGTGCCAGCAGCTTGAGGTCAGACTATGGCTACACCTTC
TRBJ2-3	-	many	19	TRBV20-1	CSARDVGRGPTSITDTQYF	TGCAGTGCTAGAGATGTCGGGCGGGGGCCTACGTCTATAACAGATACGCAGTATTTT
TRBJ1-2	-	-	13	TRBV5-1	CASSLQVGYGYTF	TGCGCCAGCAGCTTACAGGTAGGATATGGCTACACCTTC
TRBJ1-2	-	many	12	TRBV7-2	CASSPGQYGYTF	TGTGCCAGCAGCCCAGGACAGTATGGCTACACCTTC
TRBJ2-7	-	few	15	TRBV5-1	CASSTGQTAGYEQYF	TGCGCCAGCAGCACAGGACAGACCGCGGGTTACGAGCAGTACTTC
TRBJ2-7	TRBD1	many	16	TRBV5-1	CASSLGRTGGLYEQYF	TGCGCCAGCAGCTTGGGGAGGACAGGGGGCCTGTACGAGCAGTACTTC
TRBJ2-5	-	few	14	TRBV24-1	CATSDRSIEETQYF	TGTGCCACCAGTGACCGGTCCATAGAAGAGACCCAGTACTTC
TRBJ1-5	-	many	13	TRBV5-6	CASSLGPNQPQHF	TGTGCCAGCAGCTTAGGACCCAATCAGCCCCAGCATTTT
TRBJ2-7	TRBD1	many	14	TRBV19	CASTYGTGFYEQYF	TGTGCCAGTACTTACGGGACAGGGTTCTACGAGCAGTACTTC
TRBJ1-3	-	many	15	TRBV5-4	CASSLRTTSGNTIYF	TGTGCCAGCAGCTTGCGGACCACCTCTGGAAACACCATATATTTT
TRBJ1-3	-	few	17	TRBV4-2	CASSHRQGLGAGNTIYF	TGTGCCAGCAGCCATCGCCAGGGGTTGGGTGCTGGAAACACCATATATTTT
TRBJ1-2	-	few	11	TRBV6-2/TRBV6-3	CASNSHYGYTF	TGTGCCAGCAATTCGCACTATGGCTACACCTTC
TRBJ2-5	TRBD1	-	15	TRBV7-9	CASSPRGDRGETQYF	TGTGCCAGCAGCCCCCGGGGGGACAGGGGAGAGACCCAGTACTTC
TRBJ2-5	-	-	17	TRBV6-5	CASSFSTDPGGAETQYF	TGTGCCAGCAGTTTCTCGACAGACCCCGGGGGAGCAGAGACCCAGTACTTC
TRBJ2-3	-	-	13	TRBV12-3/TRBV12-4	CASRPYRADTQYF	TGTGCCAGCAGGCCCTACAGAGCGGATACGCAGTATTTT
TRBJ1-1	-	many	13	TRBV7-6	CASRWGMNTEAFF	TGTGCCAGCCGGTGGGGGATGAACACTGAAGCTTTCTTT
TRBJ1-2	-	many	15	TRBV27	CASSLLRGGNYGYTF	TGTGCCAGCAGTTTATTACGGGGAGGGAACTATGGCTACACCTTC
TRBJ2-1	TRBD1	few	15	TRBV5-1	CASSLGDRDYNEQFF	TGCGCCAGCAGCTTGGGGGACAGGGACTACAATGAGCAGTTCTTC
TRBJ1-1	-	few	14	TRBV5-4	CASSVRDMSTEAFF	TGTGCCAGCAGCGTCCGGGACATGAGCACTGAAGCTTTCTTT
TRBJ1-2	-	few	13	TRBV9	CASSVEVNYGYTF	TGTGCCAGCAGCGTAGAGGTTAACTATGGCTACACCTTC
TRBJ1-6	TRBD1	few	19	TRBV7-2	CASSSNLGQGMVYNSPLHF	TGTGCCAGCAGCTCAAACCTAGGACAGGGGATGGTTTATAATTCACCCCTCCACTTT
TRBJ2-1	-	-	13	TRBV7-8	CASSPRRVNEQFF	TGTGCCAGCAGTCCCAGGAGGGTCAATGAGCAGTTCTTC
TRBJ2-7	-	many	14	TRBV6-5	CASSLLGATYEQYF	TGTGCCAGCAGCCTTTTGGGGGCCACCTACGAGCAGTACTTC
TRBJ1-6	-	-	14	TRBV6-5	CASSYSSSGSPLHF	TGTGCCAGCAGTTACTCGAGTTCAGGATCACCCCTCCATTTT